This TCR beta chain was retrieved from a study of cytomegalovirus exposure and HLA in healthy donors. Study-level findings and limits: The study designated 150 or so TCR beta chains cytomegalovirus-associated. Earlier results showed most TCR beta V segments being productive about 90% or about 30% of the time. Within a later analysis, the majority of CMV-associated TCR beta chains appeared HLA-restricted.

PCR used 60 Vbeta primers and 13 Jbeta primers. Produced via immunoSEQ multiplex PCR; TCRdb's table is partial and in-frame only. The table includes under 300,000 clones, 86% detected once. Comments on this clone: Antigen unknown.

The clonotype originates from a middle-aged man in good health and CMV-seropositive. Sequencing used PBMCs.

CDR3 in amino acids: CASSPPPSQETQYF. The CDR3 DNA is TGTGCCAGCTCACCACCGCCTAGCCAAGAGACCCAGTACTTC. This chain connects TRBV18 to TRBJ2-5, with D unclear. The ends were cut back, 0 bases at V and 1 base at J, with 6 bases in the middle. This CDR3 region has 14 residues. Germline V gene sequence: CDR1 KGHSH, CDR2 LQKENI.